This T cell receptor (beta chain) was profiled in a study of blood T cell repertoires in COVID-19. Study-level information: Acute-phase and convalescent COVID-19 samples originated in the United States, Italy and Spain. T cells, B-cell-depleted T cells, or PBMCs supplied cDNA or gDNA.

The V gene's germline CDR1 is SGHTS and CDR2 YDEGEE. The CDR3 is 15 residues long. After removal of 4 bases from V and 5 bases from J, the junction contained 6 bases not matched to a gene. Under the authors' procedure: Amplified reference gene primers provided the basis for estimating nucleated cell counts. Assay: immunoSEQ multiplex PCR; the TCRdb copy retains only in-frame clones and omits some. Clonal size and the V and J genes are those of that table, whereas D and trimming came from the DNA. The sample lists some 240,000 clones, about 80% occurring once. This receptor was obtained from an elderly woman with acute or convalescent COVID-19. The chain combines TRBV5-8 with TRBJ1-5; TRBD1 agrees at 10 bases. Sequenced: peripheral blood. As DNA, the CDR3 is TGTGCCAGCAGCGGCGGACAGGGGGACGATCAGCCCCAGCATTTT. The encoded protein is CASSGGQGDDQPQHF.